A single sample is the source of the 5 T cell receptor beta chains below, sequenced in a study of shared clonotypes between healthy human individuals. Only in-frame clones appear in the TCRdb table, and some are missing; sequencing was by immunoSEQ multiplex PCR. The data contain under 2,000,000 clones, about 94% of them singletons. CD45RO-negative CD8 cells positively selected for CCR7 made up the naive population, which excluded terminally differentiated effector memory CD45RA+ cells. Specimen: naive CD8+ T cells sorted from blood. The receptors were gathered from a man aged 18-30 years in good health.

The rearrangement joins TRBV5-1 to TRBJ2-3; TRBD2 might be the D (7 bases). This CDR3 contains 13 residues. CDR1 is SGHRS and CDR2 is YFSETQ in the germline V gene. The CDR3 is CAPPGGRTDTQYF. CDR3 in DNA: TGCGCTCCGCCCGGGGGGCGCACAGATACGCAGTATTTT.

The chain has TRBV6-1 and TRBJ2-7; 8 bases line up with TRBD1. This CDR3 region has 16 residues. Germline assignment: CDR1 MNHNS and CDR2 SASEGT. Trimming removed 4 bases from V and 4 bases from J; junction bases left unmatched: 12. CDR3 amino acids: CASSAGAGGYGYEQYF. The CDR3, as DNA: TGTGCCAGCAGTGCGGGGGCAGGGGGCTATGGATACGAGCAGTACTTC.

V usage is TRBV13 and J usage is TRBJ2-3, with 9 bases lining up with TRBD2. Trimming at V came to 5 bases and at J to 4 bases, leaving 7 bases not matched to a gene. The germline gives CDR1 PRHDT, CDR2 FYEKMQ (reference sequence). This CDR3 is built from 15 residues. The CDR3 DNA follows: TGTGCCAGCAGCGAACCGGGACTAGCTCCAGATACGCAGTATTTT. As protein: CASSEPGLAPDTQYF.

With respect to this clone: The same CDR3 also results from other DNA sequences found in this sample. V is TRBV29-1 and J is TRBJ1-1; D gene unclear. The CDR3 is 11 residues long. Germline loops: CDR1 SQVTM, CDR2 ANQGSEA. Trimming cost V 4 bases and J 1 base, with 4 bases left between them. CDR3: CSVVENTEAFF. CDR3 nucleotides: TGCAGCGTTGTGGAGAACACTGAAGCTTTCTTT.

Turning to this clone: Other DNA sequences from this sample encode an identical CDR3 as well. V and J are TRBV11-2 and TRBJ2-7, with 9 bases matching TRBD1. Germline V lookup: CDR1 SGHAT, CDR2 FQNNGV. The junction had 3 bases not matched to a gene; V was cut back by 5 bases and J by 4 bases. CDR3 size: 13 residues. The CDR3 sequence: CASSVGTGYEQYF. The CDR3 DNA follows: TGTGCCAGCAGCGTCGGGACAGGGTACGAGCAGTACTTC.